The T cell receptor (beta chain) described here comes from a study of CXCR3-negative and CXCR3-positive naive CD8 T cells. The libraries of TRB cDNA were constructed through 5' RACE using UMI labels. TCRdb re-called the 5' RACE reads; one entry per CDR3 protein, DNA not given. The sample shows 100,000 to 150,000 distinct CDR3 sequences, and roughly 0.3% sits with its ten largest clones. General study results and limits: Memory CD8+ cells had much lower diversity, and both naive subsets had comparably high diversity. Against CXCR3-negative naive cells, CXCR3-positive naive cells showed more hydrophobic TRB CDR3s. For naive cells, CXCR3-negative and CXCR3-positive subsets had similar TRBV-TRBJ usage; for memory cells, usage differed.

Among CD8+ T cells, naive ones were CD45RO-CCR7+CD27+CD95-. The CDR3 has 12 amino acids. About this clonotype itself: What it binds is not known.

Sequencing was carried out using naive CXCR3- CD8+ T cells from blood. Subset of the sample: CD45RO-CCR7+CD27+CD95- naive CD8+ T cells lacking CXCR3 (TNR3-). V is TRBV12-3 or TRBV12-4 and J is TRBJ2-5; TCRdb indicates TRBD2, and absent DNA this call remains unverified. The receptor was isolated from a human donor in good health. Some clones in this sample may be carry-over from other donors' samples. CDR3 amino acids: CASTAGSETQYF.